The 20 T cell receptor beta chains below come from one sample, sequenced in a study of Graves' ophthalmopathy and Graves' hyperthyroidism. RNA transcripts provided the template for amplifying TCR beta CDR3 regions. In the first round, RT-PCR was carried out with HTBI primers, and a multiplex PCR formed the second round. TCRdb reprocessed the multiplex PCR reads with MiXCR, giving one entry per CDR3 protein. This table has about 620,000 distinct CDR3 sequences, around a fifth appearing once. The sample taken for sequencing was peripheral blood. These receptors were obtained from a woman younger than 35 with stable Graves' hyperthyroidism. Some clones in this sample may be carry-over from other donors' samples.

This clonotype was counted ten times or more. The J gene is TRBJ2-5, the V gene TRBV11-2; 9 positions match TRBD2. Germline lookup yields CDR1 SGHAT and CDR2 FQNNGV. Losses at the gene ends were 1 base for V and 5 bases for J; bases not matched to a gene: 8. The CDR3 runs 16 residues. The CDR3 sequence: CASSLVAGGPEETQYF. The CDR3 DNA sequence: TGTGCCAGCAGCTTAGTGGCGGGAGGGCCTGAGGAGACCCAGTACTTC.

This clonotype was observed many times. This chain links TRBV7-2 with TRBJ1-5; 7 bases fit TRBD1. The germline gives CDR1 SGHTA, CDR2 FQGNSA. The CDR3 is 15 residues long. V was pared by 10 bases and J by 7 bases, with 16 bases of the junction left unmatched. CDR3 region: CATSREGGTWQPQHF. In nucleotides, the CDR3 is TGTGCCACCTCCCGGGAAGGGGGCACCTGGCAGCCCCAGCATTTT.

The chain recombines TRBV10-3 with TRBJ2-2, with TRBD1 as a possible D gene (5 bases). The CDR3 covers 13 residues. Trimming left V 4 bases short and J 6 bases short, with 9 bases between. CDR1 and CDR2 from the germline V gene are ENHRY and SYGVKD. DNA for the CDR3: TGTGCCATCAGTGGTCCAGGGTCCGGGGAGCTGTTTTTT. This gives the protein CAISGPGSGELFF.

At least ten counts were recorded for this clonotype. The V and J genes are TRBV19 and TRBJ1-2; D not certain. With 3 bases removed from V and 0 bases from J, the gap between germline ends came to 11 bases. The CDR3 is 15 amino acids. Germline V gene sequence: CDR1 LNHDA, CDR2 SQIVND (reference sequence). The CDR3 DNA follows: TGTGCCAGTAGTATGAACGGACCTGCTAACTATGGCTACACCTTC. Amino acids: CASSMNGPANYGYTF.

In this sample, this clonotype turned up a few times. One junction end disagrees with the germline gene, perhaps due to a read error. The chain is built from TRBV24-1 and TRBJ2-7; 12 nucleotides match TRBD1. CDR3 length: 16 residues. Germline CDR1 is KGHDR and CDR2 is SFDVKD. Here the CDR3 reads CATSDFSGTGGYERYF. The CDR3 bases are TGTGCCACCAGTGATTTCTCCGGGACAGGGGGCTACGAGCGGTACTTC.

This clonotype was counted at least ten times. The J gene is TRBJ2-2, the V gene TRBV6-1; D unresolved. The length of the CDR3 is 15 residues. With 5 bases removed from V and 1 base from J, the gap between germline ends came to 11 bases. The germline V gene has CDR1 MNHNS and CDR2 SASEGT. The CDR3 sequence: CASSPRMGNTGELFF. In DNA, the CDR3 is TGTGCCAGCAGTCCCCGAATGGGGAACACCGGGGAGCTGTTTTTT.

This clonotype was found many times. This chain uses TRBV12-3 or TRBV12-4 with TRBJ1-5, with 8 positions matching TRBD1. The trim removed 2 bases at V and 6 bases at J, leaving 15 bases unmatched. This CDR3 has 18 residues. Here the CDR3 reads CASSLRSGQGFVGQPQHF. DNA of the CDR3: TGTGCCAGCAGTTTAAGATCTGGACAGGGATTTGTAGGTCAGCCCCAGCATTTT.

This clonotype was counted ten times or more. In DNA, the CDR3 is TGCGCCAGCAGCTTGGCAGGGGTTGGAACTGAAGCTTTCTTT. Amino acid sequence: CASSLAGVGTEAFF. The chain is built from TRBV5-1 and TRBJ1-1; perhaps TRBD1 as D (6 bases). The CDR3 has 14 amino acids. Trimming stripped 0 bases from V and 5 bases from J, with 11 bases between. Germline V gene lookup returns CDR1 SGHRS and CDR2 YFSETQ. The entire variable domain, with the rest obtained from reference TRBV5-1 and TRBJ1-1, is as follows: KAGVTQTPRYLIKTRGQQVTLSCSPISGHRSVSWYQQTPGQGLQFLFEYFSETQRNKGNFPGRFSGRQFSNSRSEMNVSTLELGDSALYLCASSLAGVGTEAFFGQGTRLTVV.

Many counts were recorded for this clonotype. The V call is TRBV6-1, the J call TRBJ1-1; the D is unclear. Deletions cut 11 bases from V and 1 base from J, with 14 bases between. This CDR3 comprises 13 residues. CDR1 is MNHNS and CDR2 is SASEGT in the germline V gene. CDR3 sequence: CAGKGDWNTEAFF. The DNA of the CDR3 is TGTGCCGGAAAGGGCGACTGGAACACTGAAGCTTTCTTT.

At least ten counts were recorded for this clonotype. The rearrangement joins TRBV12-3 or TRBV12-4 to TRBJ1-1, with a tentative D call TRBD1 (5 bases). The CDR3 is 13 residues long. The V end was cut by 7 bases, the J end by 4 bases, with 13 bases between. The CDR3 here is CASKRQRVTEAFF. The DNA for the CDR3 is TGTGCCAGCAAAAGACAGAGGGTCACTGAAGCTTTCTTT.

This clonotype was counted many times. This sequence joins TRBV11-2 and TRBJ2-7, with 7 positions matching TRBD2. This CDR3 region has 17 residues. The J segment lost 2 bases and the V segment lost 0 bases, leaving 10 bases of the junction unmatched. Germline CDR1 and CDR2: SGHAT and FQNNGV. The CDR3 here is CASSLEGSTSHPYEQYF. CDR3 nucleotides: TGTGCCAGCAGCTTAGAGGGGTCGACTAGCCACCCCTACGAGCAGTACTTC.

The V and J genes are TRBV7-2 and TRBJ2-4; D perhaps matches TRBD1 (5 bases). The V gene's germline CDR1 is SGHTA and CDR2 FQGNSA. The V and J ends lost 1 base and 10 bases respectively, with 14 bases between them. CDR3 length equals 14 residues. Here the CDR3 DNA reads TGTGCCAGCAGCTTAGTGGCCCAGGACACAATTCAGTACTTC. Amino acids: CASSLVAQDTIQYF. The variable domain in full, with the rest retrieved from reference TRBV7-2 and TRBJ2-4, is GAGVSQSPSNKVTEKGKDVELRCDPISGHTALYWYRQSLGQGLEFLIYFQGNSAPDKSGLPSDRFSAERTGGSVSTLTIQRTQQEDSAVYLCASSLVAQDTIQYFGAGTRLSVL.

The chain has TRBV6-2 or TRBV6-3 and TRBJ1-6; D call uncertain. This CDR3 comprises 11 residues. V was pared by 2 bases and J by 17 bases, with 10 bases between. Germline V gene sequence: CDR1 MNHEY, CDR2 SVGEGT. For the CDR3, the DNA is TGTGCCAGCAGTTACGGGAGTTGGATCCACTTT. Its protein product is CASSYGSWIHF.

This clonotype showed up just once. V is TRBV28 and J is TRBJ2-7; 10 nucleotides agree with TRBD1. The trim removed 6 bases at V and 5 bases at J, leaving 10 bases unmatched. Germline lookup yields CDR1 MDHEN and CDR2 SYDVKM. The CDR3 has 15 amino acids. CDR3 in amino acids: CASRDGGQGNDEQYF. CDR3 sequence (DNA): TGTGCCAGCAGGGATGGGGGACAGGGGAACGACGAGCAGTACTTC.

The genes are TRBV6-1 and TRBJ1-5; unclear D gene. The germline V gene encodes CDR1 MNHNS and CDR2 SASEGT. CDR3 length: 15 residues. Trimming left V 2 bases short and J 0 bases short, with 8 bases between. Here the CDR3 reads CASSELGDSNQPQHF. For the CDR3, the DNA is TGTGCCAGCAGTGAACTCGGTGATAGCAATCAGCCCCAGCATTTT.

This clonotype was found many times. The chain combines TRBV7-8 with TRBJ1-5, with D maybe TRBD1 (5 bases). The CDR3 spans 14 residues. The ends were cut back, 0 bases at V and 7 bases at J, with 10 bases in the middle. The V gene's germline CDR1 is SGHVS and CDR2 FQNEAQ. The CDR3 DNA reads TGTGCCAGCAGCTTAGCCCAGGGAAAACAGCCCCAGCATTTT. Protein product: CASSLAQGKQPQHF.

This clonotype was recorded many times. This chain joins TRBV12-3 or TRBV12-4 and TRBJ1-2, with a tentative D call TRBD1 (5 bases). Trimming took 3 bases from V and 7 from J, leaving 18 bases between them. This CDR3 region has 15 residues. CDR3 sequence reads: CASSFGGLVSSGYTF. CDR3 sequence (DNA): TGTGCCAGCAGTTTCGGGGGTTTGGTTAGCTCTGGCTACACCTTC.

This clonotype was picked up many times. This chain joins TRBV19 and TRBJ1-1; D ambiguous. The length of the CDR3 is 14 residues. Germline V CDR1 and CDR2: LNHDA, SQIVND (reference sequence). V was cut by 1 base and J by 5 bases, with 11 bases left in between. The CDR3 loop reads CASSIAEEVTEAFF. DNA of the CDR3: TGTGCCAGTAGTATAGCGGAGGAGGTTACTGAAGCTTTCTTT.

The chain's CDR3 is CASSLAGTGAYEQYF. The CDR3 DNA follows: TGTGCCAGCAGCTTAGCAGGGACAGGAGCCTACGAGCAGTACTTC. The rearrangement uses TRBV7-2 and TRBJ2-7; TRBD1 aligns across 8 bases. The CDR3 covers 15 residues. From germline, CDR1 is SGHTA and CDR2 FQGNSA. Trimming cost V 0 bases and J 2 bases; bases outside gene matches: 3.

This clonotype appeared many times. This chain joins TRBV12-3 or TRBV12-4 and TRBJ2-5; D is unresolved. CDR3 length equals 11 residues. V was trimmed by 4 bases and J by 4 bases, leaving 4 bases between them. The CDR3 reads CASSSTETQYF. The CDR3 nucleotides are TGTGCCAGCAGTTCGACAGAGACCCAGTACTTC.